This T cell receptor beta chain was sequenced during a study of T cell responses to AZD1222 COVID-19 vaccine listed by TCRdb under 2021. Broadly, across the study: TCR sequencing was performed for some 250 trial participants, of whom around 200 were given two doses of AZD1222 and about 25 were given two doses of MenACWY control vaccine. Trial participants were enrolled into age subgroups of 18-55, 56-69 and 70-plus years, which contained about 160, 30 and 59 TCR-sequenced participants, respectively. General findings and caveats noted by the study authors: Because no day 14 peak-response samples were available, the repertoires could be characterized only after the peak T cell response. CD4 TCRs associated with the vaccine covered the entire spike protein, and the dominant responses were in regions 160-218 and 743-854. Conclusions about previously exposed vaccinees were limited because only a handful of AZD1222 recipients were SARS-CoV-2 seropositive at baseline. Participants were mostly white British, with more females than males. The authors suggested clonal diversity may have been underestimated. After two AZD1222 doses, both the breadth and the depth of spike-specific TCRs were significantly higher than at day 0 and than in MenACWY recipients. In the small 56-69-year group, the increase in depth fell short of significance, most likely because of low power. Epitopes outside the regions mutated in the B.1.351 and B.1.1.7 variants were reportedly recognized by nearly half of the unique spike-specific TCRs.

Read against the paper, the sample's time point label means: baseline before first vaccination. The treatment or condition label here, explained by the study, means: meningococcal conjugate vaccine given as trial control. Vaccinee samples came from UK trials COV001 and COV002, including a single-blind randomized controlled phase 2/3 trial of AZD1222 (ChAdOx1 nCoV-19) in healthy adults. For TCRbeta chain sequencing, PBMC samples from trial participants were taken at day 0 and at day 28 after the second dose. This clone appeared once. Its antigen remains undetermined. Base qualities are not recorded, but no much larger clone differs from it by a single base. From a lookup of the germline V gene (reference sequence), CDR1 and CDR2 are SEHNR and FQNEAQ. The trim is 5 bases for V and 3 bases for J, with a gap of 13 bases between the germline ends. Spanning cysteine to phenylalanine, the CDR3 consists of 14 amino acids. Just CDR3 DNA is preserved here, 42 bases in frame from base 1.

The CDR3 regions of human TCRbeta chains were analyzed by immunosequencing. The paper's data handling went like this. TCRs in the repertoires were matched against a reference library of SARS-CoV-2-specific TCRs that had been generated with the MIRA antigen-specificity platform. Breadth was defined as the fraction of unique TCRs that were SARS-CoV-2-associated. Depth was defined as the fraction of total T cells that were SARS-CoV-2-associated. Using the MIRA data, every spike-specific TCR was mapped to the spike region that the TCR reacted to and assigned to either a CD4 or a CD8 class. Log10-transformed breadth and depth values were compared by one-way ANOVA with Sidak's multiple comparisons tests. TCRdb stores this immuneACCESS table with in-frame sequences only. Part of the clones is absent; in the studies checked, under half of the shortfall reflects unresolved V genes, and no reason is known for the rest. V and J calls and clone size follow that table, whereas D and trimming were derived from the DNA. The table for this sample lists more than 70,000 clones; approximately 88% of them were counted only once. Together, the top ten hold more than 4.5% of the sample.

Recombination joined TRBV7-9 with TRBJ1-2, with the D gene call left open. The sequencing used peripheral blood, collected on day 0 of MenACWY control vaccination. The TCR sequence derives from an adult in good health. The CDR3 is CASSKYDTDYGYTF. The bases are TGTGCCAGCAGCAAATACGATACGGACTATGGCTACACCTTC.